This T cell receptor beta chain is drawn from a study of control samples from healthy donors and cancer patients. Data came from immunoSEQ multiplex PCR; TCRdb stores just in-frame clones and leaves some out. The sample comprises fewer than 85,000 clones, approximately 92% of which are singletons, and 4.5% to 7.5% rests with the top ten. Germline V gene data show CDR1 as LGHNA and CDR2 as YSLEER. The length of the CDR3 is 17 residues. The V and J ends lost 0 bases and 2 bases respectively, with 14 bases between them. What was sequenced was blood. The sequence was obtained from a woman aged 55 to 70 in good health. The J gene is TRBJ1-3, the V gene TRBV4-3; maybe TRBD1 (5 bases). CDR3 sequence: CASSQDSGQGAGNTIYF. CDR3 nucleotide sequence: TGCGCCAGCAGCCAAGATTCCGGGCAGGGTGCTGGAAACACCATATATTTT.